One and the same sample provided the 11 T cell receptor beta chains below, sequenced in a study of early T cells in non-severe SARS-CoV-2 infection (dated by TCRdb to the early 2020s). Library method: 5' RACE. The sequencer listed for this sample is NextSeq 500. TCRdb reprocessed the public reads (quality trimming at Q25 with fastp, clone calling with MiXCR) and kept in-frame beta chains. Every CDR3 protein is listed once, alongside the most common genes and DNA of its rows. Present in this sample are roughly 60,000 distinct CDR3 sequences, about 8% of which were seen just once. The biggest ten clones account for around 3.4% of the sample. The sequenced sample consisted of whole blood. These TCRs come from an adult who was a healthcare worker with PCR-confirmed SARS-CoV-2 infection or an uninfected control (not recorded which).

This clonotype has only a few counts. The CDR3 DNA follows: TGTGCCAGCACCCCGGGACAACCGAACACCGGGGAGCTGTTTTTT. Encoded protein: CASTPGQPNTGELFF. The chain is built from TRBV7-3 and TRBJ2-2, with D possibly TRBD1 on 6 matching bases. Germline V lookup: CDR1 SGHTA, CDR2 FQGTGA. This CDR3 contains 15 residues. Between the trimmed V and J ends, which lost 7 bases and 0 bases, there was a span of 12 bases. The entire variable domain, with the rest obtained from reference TRBV7-3 and TRBJ2-2, is as follows: GAGVSQTPSNKVTEKGKYVELRCDPISGHTALYWYRQSLGQGPEFLIYFQGTGAADDSGLPNDRFFAVRPEGSVSTLKIQRTERGDSAVYLCASTPGQPNTGELFFGEGSRLTVL.

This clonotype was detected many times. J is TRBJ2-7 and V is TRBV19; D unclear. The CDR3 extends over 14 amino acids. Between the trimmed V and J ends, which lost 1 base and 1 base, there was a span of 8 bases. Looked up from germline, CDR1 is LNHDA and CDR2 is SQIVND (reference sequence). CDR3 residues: CASSIAGRSYEQYF. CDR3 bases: TGTGCCAGTAGTATAGCTGGCCGTTCCTACGAGCAGTACTTC.

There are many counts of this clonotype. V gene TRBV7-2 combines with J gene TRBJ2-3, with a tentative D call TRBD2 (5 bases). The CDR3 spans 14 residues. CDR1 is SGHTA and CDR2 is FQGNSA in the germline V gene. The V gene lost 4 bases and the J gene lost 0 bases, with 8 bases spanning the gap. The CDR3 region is CASSSRTSTDTQYF. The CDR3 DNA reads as TGTGCCAGCAGCTCAAGGACTAGCACAGATACGCAGTATTTT.

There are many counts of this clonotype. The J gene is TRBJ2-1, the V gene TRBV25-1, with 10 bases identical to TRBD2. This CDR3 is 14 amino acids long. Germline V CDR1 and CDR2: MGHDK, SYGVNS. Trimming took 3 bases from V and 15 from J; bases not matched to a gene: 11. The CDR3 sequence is CASSDNPELAGLFF. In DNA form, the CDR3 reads TGTGCCAGCAGTGATAACCCCGAACTAGCGGGACTGTTCTTC.

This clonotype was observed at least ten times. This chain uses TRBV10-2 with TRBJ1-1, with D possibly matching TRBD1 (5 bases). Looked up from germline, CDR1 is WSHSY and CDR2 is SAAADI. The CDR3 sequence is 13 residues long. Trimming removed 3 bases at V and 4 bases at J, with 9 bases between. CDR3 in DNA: TGCGCCAGCAGTGATGGCGGGGGCACTGAAGCTTTCTTT. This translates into CASSDGGGTEAFF.

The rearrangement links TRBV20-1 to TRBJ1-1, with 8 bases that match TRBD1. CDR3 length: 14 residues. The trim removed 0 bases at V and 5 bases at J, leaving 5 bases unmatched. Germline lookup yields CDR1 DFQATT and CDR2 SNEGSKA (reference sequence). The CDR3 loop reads CSARELDRATEAFF. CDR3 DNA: TGCAGTGCTAGAGAGTTGGACAGGGCTACTGAAGCTTTCTTT.

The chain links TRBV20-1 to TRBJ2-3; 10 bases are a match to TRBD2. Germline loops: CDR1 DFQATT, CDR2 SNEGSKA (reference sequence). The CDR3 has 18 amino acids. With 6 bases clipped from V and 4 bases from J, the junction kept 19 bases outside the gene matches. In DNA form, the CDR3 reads TGCAGTGCCCCGGGAGCGACTAGCGGGTGGGGGGGTGCAGATACGCAGTATTTT. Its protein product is CSAPGATSGWGGADTQYF.

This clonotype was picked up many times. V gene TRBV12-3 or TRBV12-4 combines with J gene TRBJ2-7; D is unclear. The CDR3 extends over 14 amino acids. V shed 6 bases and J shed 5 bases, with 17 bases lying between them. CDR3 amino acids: CASSPRLVLNEQYF. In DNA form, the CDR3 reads TGTGCCAGCAGCCCCCGTCTGGTTCTGAACGAGCAGTACTTC.

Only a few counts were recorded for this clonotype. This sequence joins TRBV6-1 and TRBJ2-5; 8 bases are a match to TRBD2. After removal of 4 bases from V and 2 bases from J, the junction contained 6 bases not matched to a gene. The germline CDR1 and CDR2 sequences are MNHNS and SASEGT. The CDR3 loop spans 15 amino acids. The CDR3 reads CASSAGLAVQETQYF. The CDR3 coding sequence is TGTGCCAGCAGTGCCGGACTAGCAGTACAAGAGACCCAGTACTTC.

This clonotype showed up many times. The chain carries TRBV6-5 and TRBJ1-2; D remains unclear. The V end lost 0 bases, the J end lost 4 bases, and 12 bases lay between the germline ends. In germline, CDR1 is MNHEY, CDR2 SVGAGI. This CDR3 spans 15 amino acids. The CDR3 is CASSYSSQRIYGYTF. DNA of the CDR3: TGTGCCAGCAGTTACTCATCACAGAGGATCTATGGCTACACCTTC.

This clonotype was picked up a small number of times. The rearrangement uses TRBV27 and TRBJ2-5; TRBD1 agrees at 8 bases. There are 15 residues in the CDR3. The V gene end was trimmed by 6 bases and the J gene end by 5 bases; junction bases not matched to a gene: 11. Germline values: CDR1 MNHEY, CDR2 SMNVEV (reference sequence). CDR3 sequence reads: CASRDFGDRGETQYF. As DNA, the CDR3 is TGTGCCAGCAGGGATTTTGGCGACAGGGGTGAGACCCAGTACTTC.